A selection of T cell receptor beta chains follows, all from one sample in a study of OX40 agonist ivuxolimab in advanced cancers. The table came from immunoSEQ multiplex PCR; TCRdb's copy has only in-frame clones and leaves some out. Of about 69,000 clones in the sample, over 80% were seen once. Material: CD4+ or CD8+ T cells sorted from blood, obtained in a trial of the OX40 agonist ivuxolimab. Receptors were obtained from an adult with an advanced solid tumor such as melanoma, head and neck, liver or kidney cancer. Each CDR3 is given with its conserved first and last residue. The D gene is left open where the match is weak. Clone size, where shown, is once, few, many, or a class for clones that have expanded.

clone size: -; D gene: -; V gene: TRBV5-6; J gene: TRBJ2-7; CDR3 DNA: TGTGCCAGCAGCTTGGCGGACTACGAGCAGTACTTC; CDR3 protein: CASSLADYEQYF
clone size: -; D gene: -; V gene: TRBV10-3; J gene: TRBJ2-2; CDR3 DNA: TGTGCCATCAGTGAGGTTACCGGGGAGCTGTTTTTT; CDR3 protein: CAISEVTGELFF
clone size: -; D gene: TRBD1; V gene: TRBV4-3; J gene: TRBJ1-4; CDR3 DNA: TGCGCCAGCAGCCAAGATCCGGAAGACAGGGGGGCGTATGAAAAACTGTTTTTT; CDR3 protein: CASSQDPEDRGAYEKLFF
clone size: -; D gene: -; V gene: TRBV25-1; J gene: TRBJ2-7; CDR3 DNA: TGTGCCAGCAGTGATGAGGACTCCGACTTC; CDR3 protein: CASSDEDSDF
clone size: -; D gene: TRBD2; V gene: TRBV9; J gene: TRBJ2-5; CDR3 DNA: TGTGCCAGCAGCCCGCCGACCGGACTAGCGGGAGAGCGGGAGACCCAGTACTTC; CDR3 protein: CASSPPTGLAGERETQYF
clone size: -; D gene: -; V gene: TRBV13; J gene: TRBJ2-6; CDR3 DNA: TGTGCCAGCAGCTCAGGGTCCACAAACGTCCTGACTTTC; CDR3 protein: CASSSGSTNVLTF
clone size: -; D gene: -; V gene: TRBV28; J gene: TRBJ1-2; CDR3 DNA: TGTGCCAGCAGTTTAGAGTTCGGGGGGCGCTACACCTTC; CDR3 protein: CASSLEFGGRYTF
clone size: -; D gene: -; V gene: TRBV11-2; J gene: TRBJ2-7; CDR3 DNA: TGTGCCAGCAGCCCCACAGGGTCGAACGAGCAGTACTTC; CDR3 protein: CASSPTGSNEQYF
clone size: -; D gene: -; V gene: TRBV7-6; J gene: TRBJ2-2; CDR3 DNA: TGTGCCAGCAGCCCCTCGAGGGGCGGGGCACGCACCGGGGAGCTGTTTTTT; CDR3 protein: CASSPSRGGARTGELFF
clone size: few; D gene: TRBD2; V gene: TRBV5-6; J gene: TRBJ2-1; CDR3 DNA: TGTGCCAGCAGCCCGGCGGGGGGGAGAGGCTCCTACAATGAGCAGTTCTTC; CDR3 protein: CASSPAGGRGSYNEQFF
clone size: -; D gene: -; V gene: TRBV16; J gene: TRBJ2-1; CDR3 DNA: TGTGCCAGCAGCCGGGCAGGAAGCTCCTACAATGAGCAGTTCTTC; CDR3 protein: CASSRAGSSYNEQFF
clone size: -; D gene: -; V gene: TRBV18; J gene: TRBJ2-5; CDR3 DNA: TGTGCCAGCTCACCACCGCTGGTGGAGGAGACCCAGTACTTC; CDR3 protein: CASSPPLVEETQYF
clone size: once; D gene: TRBD2; V gene: TRBV5-6; J gene: TRBJ2-2; CDR3 DNA: TGTGCCAGTACGACTAGCGGGAGTGTAACCGGGGAGCTGTTTTTT; CDR3 protein: CASTTSGSVTGELFF
clone size: -; D gene: TRBD1; V gene: TRBV7-2; J gene: TRBJ1-1; CDR3 DNA: TGTGCCAGCAGCTTAGGAAGTCAGGGGGCCACTGAAGCTTTCTTT; CDR3 protein: CASSLGSQGATEAFF
clone size: -; D gene: TRBD1; V gene: TRBV19; J gene: TRBJ1-1; CDR3 DNA: TGTGCCAGTAGGACCCGGACAGGGGGCATGAACACTGAAGCTTTCTTT; CDR3 protein: CASRTRTGGMNTEAFF
clone size: -; D gene: TRBD1; V gene: TRBV2; J gene: TRBJ1-1; CDR3 DNA: TGTGCCAGCATGGGAGTCAGGGGGGCTTTCTTT; CDR3 protein: CASMGVRGAFF
clone size: -; D gene: -; V gene: TRBV27; J gene: TRBJ1-2; CDR3 DNA: TGTGCCAGCAGTTTGGTGGCTGACTATGGCTACACCTTC; CDR3 protein: CASSLVADYGYTF
clone size: -; D gene: TRBD1; V gene: TRBV10-2; J gene: TRBJ2-3; CDR3 DNA: TGCGCCAGCAGGACAGGGATAGATACGCAGTATTTT; CDR3 protein: CASRTGIDTQYF
clone size: -; D gene: -; V gene: TRBV5-1; J gene: TRBJ1-1; CDR3 DNA: TGCGCCAGCAGCCCGACGGACGGACCTTTTAACACTGAAGCTTTCTTT; CDR3 protein: CASSPTDGPFNTEAFF
clone size: -; D gene: TRBD2; V gene: TRBV5-1; J gene: TRBJ2-5; CDR3 DNA: TGCGCCAGCAGGGGGACTAGCGGGAGTCTAGAGACCCAGTACTTC; CDR3 protein: CASRGTSGSLETQYF
clone size: -; D gene: TRBD2; V gene: TRBV7-8; J gene: TRBJ2-7; CDR3 DNA: TGTGCCAGCAGCTTCTCTGCGGGAGCTTACTACGAGCAGTACTTC; CDR3 protein: CASSFSAGAYYEQYF